This entry is about one T cell receptor beta chain. Its target is unknown. Exclusion applied to patients with autoimmune disease history or systemic immunosuppression. The entry originates in a study of OX40 agonist ivuxolimab in advanced cancers. Study details: Treatment of patients was with ivuxolimab, an agonistic anti-OX40 (CD134) antibody. A male proportion of just over 80% was recorded, with mean age approximately 60 years and range about 23 to 90. Whole-study results and caveats: CD8+ T cells showed, on average, more clonal expansion than CD4+ cells.

The germline gives CDR1 SGHRS, CDR2 YFSETQ. The V gene lost 0 bases and the J gene lost 4 bases, with 20 bases spanning the gap. The CDR3 extends over 17 amino acids. Some clones are missing from TCRdb's copy, which holds only in-frame ones; the method was immunoSEQ multiplex PCR. This table holds 75,000 to 90,000 clones, 89% found once. This clonotype originated in an adult with an advanced solid tumor such as melanoma, head and neck, liver or kidney cancer. V usage is TRBV5-1 and J usage is TRBJ2-7; no clear D gene. The sequencing used CD4+ or CD8+ T cells sorted from blood, collected in a trial of the OX40 agonist ivuxolimab. The CDR3 region is CASSLGTWSGRLYEQYF. CDR3 DNA: TGCGCCAGCAGCTTGGGAACTTGGAGTGGGCGGCTTTACGAGCAGTACTTC.